This entry features one TCR beta chain sequence. Its antigen is not identified. Trimming took 0 bases from V and 6 from J; bases not matched to a gene: 5. Per germline, CDR1 SGHRS and CDR2 YFSETQ. This CDR3 contains 14 residues. This sample is part of a study of monozygotic twins with cystic fibrosis. Study-level results: Monozygotic CF twin pairs shared significantly more nucleotide-identical clonotypes than unrelated CF individuals did. The repertoire was suggested to be naive-dominated, clonality median 0.0095. V usage most resembled the co-twin in 13 of 16 pairs.

Using immunoSEQ multiplex PCR, the repertoire was profiled, and TCRdb retains in-frame clones only, with some absent. The data show under 11,000 clones, roughly 97% seen once. Specimen: blood. The source of this sequence is a boy between 10 and 17 years old with cystic fibrosis. V gene TRBV5-1 combines with J gene TRBJ1-2, with TRBD1 identical over 7 bases. The CDR3 DNA is TGCGCCAGCAGCTTGGTTGCAGGGGGTAATGGCTACACCTTC. Its protein product is CASSLVAGGNGYTF.